The 8 T cell receptor beta chains given below trace back to one sample, sequenced in a study of blood T cell repertoires in COVID-19. Profiling relied on immunoSEQ multiplex PCR, and the TCRdb table lists in-frame clones only, not all of them. The table includes about 59,000 clones, 78% detected once. The sequenced sample was peripheral blood. The receptor set was obtained from a man older than 75 with acute or convalescent COVID-19.

The V call is TRBV9, the J call TRBJ2-7; the D is unclear. The CDR3 runs 14 residues. The germline V and J ends were trimmed by 0 bases and 3 bases, with 10 bases remaining between them. The germline gives CDR1 SGDLS, CDR2 YYNGEE. In nucleotides, the CDR3 is TGTGCCAGCAGCGTAGGACTTTCCTTCTACGAGCAGTACTTC. Translation: CASSVGLSFYEQYF.

In DNA, the CDR3 is TGTGCCACCAGTTCTACTAGTGACTACGAGCAGTACTTC. It is translated as CATSSTSDYEQYF. The rearrangement joins TRBV24-1 to TRBJ2-7, with D possibly matching TRBD2 (5 bases). The V end lost 6 bases, the J end lost 3 bases, and 11 bases lay between the germline ends. The CDR3 has 13 amino acids. Per germline, CDR1 KGHDR and CDR2 SFDVKD.

This chain links TRBV4-2 with TRBJ1-1, with D possibly TRBD1 on 6 matching bases. This CDR3 has 15 residues. CDR1 is LGHNA and CDR2 is YNFKEQ in the germline V gene. V lost 1 base, J lost 0 bases, and 9 bases lay in between. The CDR3 nucleotides are TGTGCCAGCAGCCAAGGGGGACAAGTGAACACTGAAGCTTTCTTT. Protein sequence: CASSQGGQVNTEAFF.

The V gene is TRBV6-5, the J gene TRBJ2-5; possibly TRBD1 for D (6 bases). V was pared by 7 bases and J by 5 bases, with 20 bases between. The CDR3 runs to 15 residues. Germline CDR1 MNHEY, CDR2 SVGAGI. CDR3 in amino acids: CASKDGQSLGETQYF. In DNA, the CDR3 is TGTGCCAGCAAAGACGGACAGTCCTTGGGCGAGACCCAGTACTTC.

The chain joins TRBV5-5 to TRBJ1-5; TRBD1 matches at 10 bases. Germline CDR1 and CDR2: SGHKS and YYEKEE (reference sequence). The J segment lost 6 bases and the V segment lost 4 bases, leaving 7 bases of the junction unmatched. The CDR3 sequence is 15 residues long. CDR3 loop: CASSPTGGSVQPQHF. CDR3 nucleotide sequence: TGTGCCAGCAGCCCGACAGGGGGCAGTGTTCAGCCCCAGCATTTT.

The chain uses TRBV7-2 and TRBJ1-6; 9 bases are shared with TRBD1. The CDR3 is 15 amino acids. Unmatched junction bases numbered 5, after V lost 4 bases and J lost 7 bases. CDR1 is SGHTA and CDR2 is FQGNSA in the germline V gene. CDR3 DNA sequence: TGTGCCAGCAGCTACGGACAGGGGATGAATTCACCCCTCCACTTT. Residues: CASSYGQGMNSPLHF.

The chain carries TRBV10-1 and TRBJ2-2; D unclear. Per germline, CDR1 WNHNN and CDR2 SYGVQD (reference sequence). The CDR3 runs to 15 residues. V lost 0 bases to trimming and J lost 8 bases, with 13 bases between them. The CDR3 sequence: CASSESETVRGELFF. In DNA, the CDR3 is TGCGCCAGCAGTGAGTCGGAGACCGTTCGTGGGGAGCTGTTTTTT.

The rearrangement uses TRBV11-3 and TRBJ2-3; TRBD2 matches 13 bases. V lost 4 bases, J lost 6 bases, and 7 bases stayed unmatched. The CDR3 is 16 residues long. Germline lookup yields CDR1 SGHNT and CDR2 YENEEA. CDR3 region: CASSSRTSGRSDTQYF. The CDR3 DNA sequence: TGTGCCAGCAGCTCACGGACTAGCGGGAGATCGGATACGCAGTATTTT.